This T cell receptor beta chain was identified in a study of T cell responses to AZD1222 COVID-19 vaccine. The table came from immunoSEQ multiplex PCR; TCRdb's copy has only in-frame clones and leaves some out. The profile shows 140,000 or so clones, about 91% of them singletons. The germline V and J ends were trimmed by 2 bases and 5 bases, with 21 bases remaining between them. This CDR3 contains 16 residues. Germline-derived CDR1 and CDR2 are GTSNPN and SVGIG (reference sequence). The TCR originated in an adult in good health. The chain has TRBV30 and TRBJ1-2; D perhaps matches TRBD1 (6 bases). Sequencing was performed on peripheral blood, taken on day 0 of AZD1222 vaccination. CDR3 coding DNA: TGTGCCTGGAGTTTGGGCAGGGGTGAGAAGTATTATGGCTACACCTTC. Its translation is CAWSLGRGEKYYGYTF. The whole variable domain, filled in from reference TRBV30 and TRBJ1-2, reads SQTIHQWPATLVQPVGSPLSLECTVEGTSNPNLYWYRQAAGRGLQLLFYSVGIGQISSEVPQNLSASRPQDRQFILSSKKLLLSDSGFYLCAWSLGRGEKYYGYTFGSGTRLTVV.